This T cell receptor beta chain is drawn from a study of cytomegalovirus exposure and HLA in healthy donors. Notes on the study in general: For most TCR sequences rarity was the rule, although some public TCRs occurred in many donors. Cytomegalovirus status was reportedly diagnosed by the classifier with high specificity and sensitivity.

Some clones are missing from TCRdb's copy, which holds only in-frame ones; the method was immunoSEQ multiplex PCR. The sample has 250,000 or so clones, 90% seen once; the top ten hold 0.37%. Concerning this clone: Its antigen is still unknown.

V lost 4 bases to trimming and J lost 5 bases; unmatched junction nucleotides: 8. This CDR3 region has 16 residues. Germline V gene data show CDR1 as SGHRS and CDR2 as YFSETQ. The approximately 120-subject validation cohort, separate from the approximately 660-subject first cohort, included the donors. This TCR was sampled from a woman younger than 35 in good health and CMV-seronegative. Material for sequencing was PBMCs. The V and J genes are TRBV5-1 and TRBJ2-3; TRBD2 aligns across 12 bases. The CDR3 here is CASSLASGGVEDTQYF. Written as DNA, the CDR3 is TGCGCCAGCAGCCTCGCTAGCGGGGGGGTGGAAGATACGCAGTATTTT.